The clone carrying this TCR beta chain was seen once. These data come from a study of blood T cell repertoires in COVID-19. Per the authors' pipeline: Reference gene primers were amplified, and this amplification served to estimate nucleated cell counts. Clones were read by immunoSEQ multiplex PCR, and TCRdb kept only the in-frame ones, dropping some. The V and J calls and clone size were taken over from that table, and D and trimming were inferred from the DNA. The table records more than 300,000 clones, approximately 84% of them present only once. V dropped 2 bases and J dropped 4 bases, with 9 bases sitting between them. This CDR3 contains 14 residues. Germline values: CDR1 LGHDT, CDR2 YNNKEL (reference sequence).

The receptor comes from a young woman who had recovered from COVID-19. This rearrangement joins TRBV3-1 (or the pseudogene TRBV3-2) to TRBJ2-1; maybe TRBD1 (6 bases). Input material: PBMCs or T cells enriched from blood (not recorded which). The DNA of the CDR3 is TGTGCCAGCAGCCAAAGGACAGTTTACAATGAGCAGTTCTTC. Translating it yields CASSQRTVYNEQFF.